This T cell receptor beta chain is from a study of T-cell reconstitution after alpha-beta-depleted transplantation in children. Preparing the TCRbeta library involved the use of unique molecular identifiers. TCRdb processed the PCR reads anew with MiXCR; each CDR3 protein has one entry. This repertoire shows around 370,000 distinct CDR3 sequences, about a tenth found once; its top ten account for 2% to 3%. This CDR3 has 13 residues. V lost 0 bases and J 2 bases, leaving 5 bases between the germline ends. CDR1 is MGHRA and CDR2 is YSYEKL in the germline V gene. This clonotype was seen ten or more times.

V and J are TRBV4-1 and TRBJ2-7; D call uncertain. The sample here was PBMCs from the stem cell graft donor, taken from the stem cell graft. The clonotype was recovered from a human donor who donated a stem cell graft to a child with acute lymphoblastic leukemia. CDR3 nucleotide sequence: TGCGCCAGCAGCCAAGACGGAACCTACGAGCAGTACTTC. This codes for CASSQDGTYEQYF.